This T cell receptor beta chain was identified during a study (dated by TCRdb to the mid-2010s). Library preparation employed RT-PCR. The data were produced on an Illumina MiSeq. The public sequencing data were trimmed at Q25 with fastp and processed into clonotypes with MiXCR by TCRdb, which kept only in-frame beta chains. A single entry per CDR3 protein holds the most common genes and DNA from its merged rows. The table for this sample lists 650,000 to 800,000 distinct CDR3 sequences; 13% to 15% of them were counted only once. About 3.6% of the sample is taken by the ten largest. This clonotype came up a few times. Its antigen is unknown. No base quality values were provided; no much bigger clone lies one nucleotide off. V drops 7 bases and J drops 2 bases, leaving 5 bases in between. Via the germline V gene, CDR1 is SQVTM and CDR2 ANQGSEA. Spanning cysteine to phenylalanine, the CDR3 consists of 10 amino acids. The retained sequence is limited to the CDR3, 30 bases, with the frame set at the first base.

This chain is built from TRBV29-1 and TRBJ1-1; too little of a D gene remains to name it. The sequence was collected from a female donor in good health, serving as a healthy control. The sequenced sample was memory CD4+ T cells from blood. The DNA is TGCAGCGCTGCAAACACTGAAGCTTTCTTT. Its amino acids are CSAANTEAFF.